Reported below is one T cell receptor beta chain. What it binds is unknown. J lost 4 bases, V lost 5 bases, and 9 bases had no gene match. The CDR3 totals 14 residues. Germline V gives CDR1 GTSNPN, CDR2 SVGIG (reference sequence). These data are taken from a study of Ad26.COV2.S vaccination and SARS-CoV-2 variants. Study-wide background: The donor participated in the COV1001 trial, in its Ad26.COV2.S arm.

Stated treatment: about 20 received Ad26.COV2.S at low or high dose, single or two shots; 5 received placebo; per-sample allocation not given. Repertoires come from day 63 after the first vaccine or placebo injection. The protocol was immunoSEQ multiplex PCR, while the TCRdb copy is restricted to in-frame clones and leaves out a portion. The repertoire holds roughly 380,000 clones, with approximately 87% as singletons. Study results and caveats: Spike-specific TCR breadth was greater after Ad26.COV2.S than placebo. Comparability of non-spike TCR breadth was observed across vaccine and placebo recipients.

Source: peripheral blood, taken in a trial of Ad26.COV2.S vaccine versus placebo. The origin of this receptor is a person between 18 and 65 years old who received the Ad26.COV2.S COVID-19 vaccine or a placebo. The chain is built from TRBV30 and TRBJ1-2, with 8 bases fitting TRBD1. The CDR3 reads CAWSRTGITYGYTF. The CDR3 DNA follows: TGTGCCTGGTCCCGGACAGGGATTACCTATGGCTACACCTTC.